The 31 T cell receptor beta chains listed next were all sequenced from one sample in a study of CD8 T cells in Susac syndrome. After extraction with the RNeasy kit, roughly 0.45 to 1 ug of the RNA was reverse transcribed using random hexamers. Via MiXCR, TCRdb re-called the immunoSEQ multiplex PCR reads, giving one row per CDR3 protein. Of some 170,000 distinct CDR3 sequences listed, approximately 95% are singletons. The sample was CD4+ T cells from PBMCs. These receptors originate from a human donor with multiple sclerosis.

The chain combines TRBV24-1 with TRBJ2-7; TRBD2 agrees at 9 bases. This CDR3 contains 16 residues. CDR1 is KGHDR, CDR2 SFDVKD, per germline. V dropped 4 bases and J dropped 1; count of bases not matched to a gene: 7. The CDR3 loop is CATSDPTSGPSYEQYF. The CDR3 DNA sequence: TGTGCCACCAGTGACCCGACTAGCGGACCTTCCTACGAGCAGTACTTC.

The CDR3 DNA is TGCAGTGCGGTACACCCAGCCAAAAACATTCAGTACTTC. Amino acids: CSAVHPAKNIQYF. The chain uses TRBV20-1 and TRBJ2-4; D gene unclear. CDR1 DFQATT and CDR2 SNEGSKA come from the germline V gene (reference sequence). Trimming removed 6 bases at V and 0 bases at J, with 9 bases between. The CDR3 length is 13 residues.

This chain connects TRBV12-3 or TRBV12-4 to TRBJ2-7, with a tentative D call TRBD2 (6 bases). Trimming shortened V by 0 bases and J by 0 bases, and 6 bases separated the two germline ends. The CDR3 covers 14 residues. The CDR3 protein is CASSLADYSYEQYF. DNA of the CDR3: TGTGCCAGCAGTTTAGCGGACTACTCCTACGAGCAGTACTTC.

The chain couples TRBV7-9 to TRBJ2-3; 11 nucleotides agree with TRBD2. The CDR3 extends over 15 amino acids. The germline gives CDR1 SEHNR, CDR2 FQNEAQ (reference sequence). With 4 bases clipped from V and 4 bases from J, the junction kept 4 bases outside the gene matches. CDR3 DNA sequence: TGTGCCAGCAGCTCGACTAGCGGGAAGGCAGATACGCAGTATTTT. Protein: CASSSTSGKADTQYF.

The chain has TRBV6-4 and TRBJ2-1; D is undetermined. This CDR3 is 12 amino acids long. Deletions cut 2 bases from V and 3 bases from J, with 2 bases between. Germline V gene sequence: CDR1 MRHNA, CDR2 SNTAGT. This CDR3 is CASSDNYNEQFF. The CDR3 DNA is TGTGCCAGCAGTGACAACTACAATGAGCAGTTCTTC.

DNA for the CDR3: TGTGCCAGCAGCCAAGCCTACGCGGGGGTCGGGGAAAAACTGTTTTTT. This translates into CASSQAYAGVGEKLFF. V is TRBV3-1 and J is TRBJ1-4; the D gene is possibly TRBD1 (5 bases). V was trimmed by 1 base and J by 8 bases, leaving 17 bases between them. CDR1 and CDR2 from the germline V gene are LGHDT and YNNKEL (reference sequence). The CDR3 loop spans 16 amino acids.

The V call is TRBV6-6, the J call TRBJ2-4; tentatively, D is TRBD1 (5 bases). The germline gives CDR1 MNHNY, CDR2 SVGAGI (reference sequence). V lost 0 bases and J lost 0, with 6 bases in between. The CDR3 runs to 15 residues. CDR3 sequence reads: CASSYSTVAKNIQYF. CDR3 DNA sequence: TGTGCCAGCAGTTACTCGACAGTAGCCAAAAACATTCAGTACTTC.

The chain couples TRBV20-1 to TRBJ2-7, with D perhaps being TRBD1 or TRBD2 (5 bases each). Germline V gene sequence: CDR1 DFQATT, CDR2 SNEGSKA (reference sequence). This CDR3 comprises 14 residues. Trimming pared 7 bases from V and 2 bases from J, leaving 18 bases between. The CDR3 is CSVYKAGRTYEQYF. The CDR3 DNA sequence: TGCAGTGTTTATAAGGCAGGGAGAACCTACGAGCAGTACTTC.

This clonotype has a handful of counts. The chain couples TRBV18 to TRBJ2-7; 13 bases agree with TRBD2. Losses at the gene ends were 3 bases for V and 4 bases for J; bases not matched to a gene: 3. Germline CDR1 reads KGHSH; CDR2 reads LQKENI. The CDR3 sequence is 15 residues long. The CDR3 protein is CASSPGLAGAYEQYF. The CDR3, as DNA: TGTGCCAGCTCACCCGGACTAGCGGGAGCATACGAGCAGTACTTC.

CDR3 region: CASSLAGLTDTQYF. In DNA form, the CDR3 reads TGTGCCAGCAGCTTAGCGGGCCTCACAGATACGCAGTATTTT. V gene TRBV7-2 combines with J gene TRBJ2-3, with D hard to call. Trimming removed 0 bases from V and 2 bases from J, with 6 bases in between. Germline CDR1 SGHTA, CDR2 FQGNSA. The CDR3 has 14 residues.

The chain employs TRBV30 and TRBJ2-1; D gene unclear. This CDR3 is 14 amino acids long. Germline V gene lookup returns CDR1 GTSNPN and CDR2 SVGIG (reference sequence). V lost 4 bases to trimming and J lost 8 bases, with 18 bases between them. Written as DNA, the CDR3 is TGTGCCTGGACTGACCAGAACCGGCTGGATGAGCAGTTCTTC. Amino acids: CAWTDQNRLDEQFF.

V is TRBV5-1 and J is TRBJ2-5, with D tentatively TRBD1 (5 bases). The CDR3 sequence is 14 residues long. CDR1 and CDR2 from the germline V gene are SGHRS and YFSETQ. The germline V and J ends were trimmed by 4 bases and 5 bases, with 15 bases remaining between them. The chain's CDR3 is CASSLLGHRETQYF. The CDR3 DNA reads TGCGCCAGCAGCCTACTGGGGCACCGGGAGACCCAGTACTTC.

This clonotype is a singleton in its sample. The chain combines TRBV20-1 with TRBJ2-3; D not resolved. The germline V gene has CDR1 DFQATT and CDR2 SNEGSKA (reference sequence). V lost 3 bases and J 4 bases, leaving 14 bases between the germline ends. This CDR3 region has 14 residues. CDR3 DNA: TGCAGTGCTAGCCACGGTGGAGAGGCAGATACGCAGTATTTT. This translates into CSASHGGEADTQYF.

The rearrangement links TRBV4-3 to TRBJ1-2, with no clear D. The germline CDR1 and CDR2 sequences are LGHNA and YSLEER. The V and J ends lost 3 bases and 0 bases respectively, with 23 bases between them. The CDR3 totals 19 residues. The CDR3 nucleotides read TGCGCCAGCAGCCAGGAAGCAGAGGGCTTTCACTTAGCTAACTATGGCTACACCTTC. Its protein is CASSQEAEGFHLANYGYTF.

This chain connects TRBV25-1 to TRBJ1-2; possible D gene TRBD1, 5 bases. The germline V and J ends were trimmed by 2 bases and 6 bases, with 16 bases remaining between them. Germline V CDR1 and CDR2: MGHDK, SYGVNS. The CDR3 is made up of 15 amino acids. The CDR3 nucleotides read TGTGCCAGCAGTGAAAACCGGGAGCTCAGGGATGGCTACACCTTC. Translated: CASSENRELRDGYTF.

The chain combines TRBV20-1 with TRBJ1-1, with 8 bases fitting TRBD1. Germline V gene lookup returns CDR1 DFQATT and CDR2 SNEGSKA (reference sequence). Germline trimming cut 5 bases from V and 4 bases from J; bases unmatched to any gene: 3. The CDR3 spans 12 residues. The CDR3 DNA reads TGCAGTGCTTTAGGACAGGGCACTGAAGCTTTCTTT. Amino acids: CSALGQGTEAFF.

The chain recombines TRBV20-1 with TRBJ1-1; D remains unclear. Germline CDR1 and CDR2: DFQATT and SNEGSKA (reference sequence). With 3 bases removed from V and 6 bases from J, the gap between germline ends came to 8 bases. CDR3 length: 11 residues. Here the CDR3 reads CSASPYAEAFF. The CDR3 bases are TGCAGTGCTAGTCCATACGCTGAAGCTTTCTTT.

The rearrangement uses TRBV3-1 and TRBJ2-7, with 11 bases fitting TRBD2. Germline CDR1 reads LGHDT; CDR2 reads YNNKEL (reference sequence). J lost 7 bases, V lost 1 base, and 9 bases had no gene match. The CDR3 is 16 residues long. The CDR3 nucleotides read TGTGCCAGCAGCCAAGTACCCCCTAGCGGGGGGACTGAGCAGTACTTC. It yields the protein CASSQVPPSGGTEQYF.

The chain uses TRBV7-9 and TRBJ2-4, with 8 bases aligning to TRBD2. V gave up 2 bases and J gave up 9 bases; unmatched junction bases: 15. The CDR3 spans 17 residues. Germline assignment: CDR1 SEHNR and CDR2 FQNEAQ (reference sequence). In DNA form, the CDR3 reads TGTGCCAGCAGCTTATATCGGGAGGGCCTACATCGCAGCATTCAGTACTTC. This sequence encodes CASSLYREGLHRSIQYF.

DNA for the CDR3: TGTGCCTGGAACCTAGGACTAGCGGAAGAGACCCAGTACTTC. This encodes CAWNLGLAEETQYF. The genes are TRBV30 and TRBJ2-5; 10 nucleotides align to TRBD2. With 4 bases clipped from V and 3 bases from J, the junction kept 5 bases outside the gene matches. Germline CDR1 is GTSNPN and CDR2 is SVGIG (reference sequence). The CDR3 length is 14 residues. The full variable domain, completed using reference TRBV30 and TRBJ2-5, is SQTIHQWPATLVQPVGSPLSLECTVEGTSNPNLYWYRQAAGRGLQLLFYSVGIGQISSEVPQNLSASRPQDRQFILSSKKLLLSDSGFYLCAWNLGLAEETQYFGPGTRLLVL.

This chain connects TRBV6-6 to TRBJ2-5, with D possibly being TRBD2 (6 bases). Between the trimmed V and J ends, which lost 1 base and 1 base, there was a span of 13 bases. The V gene's germline CDR1 is MNHNY and CDR2 SVGAGI (reference sequence). The CDR3 loop spans 16 amino acids. The CDR3 protein is CASSYWASARQETQYF. The CDR3 DNA reads as TGTGCCAGCAGTTACTGGGCTAGCGCACGCCAAGAGACCCAGTACTTC.

The rearrangement links TRBV4-2 to TRBJ2-7, with a possible D match to TRBD2 (6 bases). Germline V gene lookup returns CDR1 LGHNA and CDR2 YNFKEQ. Trimming pared 2 bases from V and 2 bases from J, leaving 16 bases between. The CDR3 contains 16 residues. The CDR3 nucleotides read TGTGCCAGCAGCCAATCACCCGGGACTGCAACCTACGAGCAGTACTTC. Its translation: CASSQSPGTATYEQYF.

The chain carries TRBV5-1 and TRBJ2-1; 9 bases match TRBD2. Germline assignment: CDR1 SGHRS and CDR2 YFSETQ. This CDR3 is built from 17 residues. With 7 bases clipped from V and 2 bases from J, the junction kept 13 bases outside the gene matches. The CDR3, as DNA: TGCGCCAGCTACTTCGCTAGCGGGACGCCCCCCTACAATGAGCAGTTCTTC. As protein: CASYFASGTPPYNEQFF.

This clonotype was seen just once. This rearrangement joins TRBV20-1 to TRBJ1-5, with a tentative D call TRBD1 (6 bases). Trimming shortened V by 4 bases and J by 3 bases, and 10 bases separated the two germline ends. The CDR3 totals 13 residues. CDR1 is DFQATT, CDR2 SNEGSKA, per germline (reference sequence). CDR3 sequence (DNA): TGCAGTGCTAAACAGGGAATCAATCAGCCCCAGCATTTT. Protein sequence: CSAKQGINQPQHF.

The CDR3 protein is CASSPSGEDTQYF. Here the CDR3 DNA reads TGTGCCAGCAGCCCCAGCGGCGAAGATACGCAGTATTTT. The chain recombines TRBV7-3 with TRBJ2-3; maybe TRBD2 (5 bases). V lost 5 bases and J lost 5, with 11 bases in between. The CDR3 consists of 13 residues. The germline V gene has CDR1 SGHTA and CDR2 FQGTGA.

The chain couples TRBV20-1 to TRBJ2-7; D might be TRBD1 or TRBD2, each matching 5 bases. CDR3 length: 13 amino acids. Per germline, CDR1 DFQATT and CDR2 SNEGSKA (reference sequence). V was pared by 5 bases and J by 4 bases, with 15 bases between. CDR3 residues: CSAYEGSGYEQYF. The DNA of the CDR3 is TGCAGTGCTTATGAGGGGAGTGGGTACGAGCAGTACTTC.

This clonotype was detected a few times. V usage is TRBV3-1 and J usage is TRBJ2-2, with 7 bases matching TRBD2. V gave up 4 bases and J gave up 0 bases; unmatched junction bases: 2. Germline V gives CDR1 LGHDT, CDR2 YNNKEL (reference sequence). CDR3 length: 15 residues. The CDR3 sequence is CASSLAGANTGELFF. CDR3 nucleotide sequence: TGTGCCAGCAGCCTAGCGGGCGCGAACACCGGGGAGCTGTTTTTT. The full variable domain, with the rest looked up from reference TRBV3-1 and TRBJ2-2, is DTAVSQTPKYLVTQMGNDKSIKCEQNLGHDTMYWYKQDSKKFLKIMFSYNNKELIINETVPNRFSPKSPDKAHLNLHINSLELGDSAVYFCASSLAGANTGELFFGEGSRLTVL.

The chain carries TRBV19 and TRBJ2-7; tentatively, D is TRBD2 (5 bases). Between the trimmed V and J ends, which lost 3 bases and 2 bases, there was a span of 8 bases. The CDR3 loop spans 13 amino acids. Germline assignment: CDR1 LNHDA and CDR2 SQIVND (reference sequence). The CDR3 bases are TGTGCCAGTAGTATGGACGGGGCCTACGAGCAGTACTTC. Translation: CASSMDGAYEQYF. The variable domain in full, with the rest retrieved from reference TRBV19 and TRBJ2-7, is DGGITQSPKYLFRKEGQNVTLSCEQNLNHDAMYWYRQDPGQGLRLIYYSQIVNDFQKGDIAEGYSVSREKKESFPLTVTSAQKNPTAFYLCASSMDGAYEQYFGPGTRLTVT.

The genes are TRBV20-1 and TRBJ1-5, with TRBD1 as a possible D gene (6 bases). There are 15 residues in the CDR3. Per germline, CDR1 DFQATT and CDR2 SNEGSKA (reference sequence). V dropped 5 bases and J dropped 3 bases, with 17 bases sitting between them. The CDR3 region is CSASDTGSPNQPQHF. The CDR3 nucleotides are TGCAGTGCTTCGGACACAGGGAGCCCCAATCAGCCCCAGCATTTT.

This sequence joins TRBV5-1 and TRBJ2-1; 7 bases line up with TRBD1. The J segment lost 4 bases and the V segment lost 5 bases, leaving 9 bases of the junction unmatched. CDR1 and CDR2 (germline): SGHRS, YFSETQ. The CDR3 loop spans 15 amino acids. The CDR3 sequence is CASSSGTALYNEQFF. The CDR3 DNA reads as TGCGCCAGCAGTTCCGGGACAGCTTTGTACAATGAGCAGTTCTTC.

The chain is built from TRBV12-3 or TRBV12-4 and TRBJ2-1; TRBD2 agrees at 12 bases. The CDR3 extends over 15 amino acids. The V and J ends lost 5 bases and 6 bases, in that order; junction bases with no gene match: 5. The CDR3 protein is CASSRRTSGTNEQFF. CDR3 in DNA: TGTGCCAGCAGTCGCCGGACTAGCGGGACCAATGAGCAGTTCTTC.